The text below deals with one TCR beta chain. Antigen unknown. These data belong to a study of cytomegalovirus exposure and HLA in healthy donors. Study conclusions and caveats: Later analysis identified several of the most significant clusters that appeared linked to common viral pathogens. An analysis was carried out later, and it reportedly showed fewer N-insertions in an Asian-associated ancestry cluster than the roughly 670-donor mean.

Primers for the PCR totalled 60 Vbeta and 13 Jbeta. Generated by immunoSEQ multiplex PCR, the TCRdb table keeps only in-frame clones and is missing some. Among roughly 180,000 clones listed, approximately 82% were seen once. This CDR3 comprises 14 residues. The V gene end was trimmed by 6 bases and the J gene end by 6 bases; junction bases not matched to a gene: 11. Germline CDR1 and CDR2: LNHDA and SQIVND (reference sequence). Sequencing was carried out using PBMCs. The sequence came from a woman aged 35 to 49 in good health and CMV-seropositive. The J gene is TRBJ2-7, the V gene TRBV19; 7 bases line up with TRBD2. This CDR3 is CASRYGGSTGEQYF. The DNA of the CDR3 is TGTGCCAGTAGATATGGCGGGAGTACGGGCGAGCAGTACTTC.